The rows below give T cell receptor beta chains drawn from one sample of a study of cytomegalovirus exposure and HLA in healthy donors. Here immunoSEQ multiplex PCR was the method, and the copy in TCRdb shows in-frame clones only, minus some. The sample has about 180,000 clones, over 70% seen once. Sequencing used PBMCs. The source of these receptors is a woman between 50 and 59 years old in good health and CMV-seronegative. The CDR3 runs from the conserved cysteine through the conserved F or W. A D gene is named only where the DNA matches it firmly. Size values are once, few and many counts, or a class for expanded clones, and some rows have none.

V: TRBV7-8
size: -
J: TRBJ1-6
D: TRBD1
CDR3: CASSSQGEVTYNSPLHF
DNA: TGTGCCAGCAGCTCCCAGGGGGAGGTTACCTATAATTCACCCCTCCACTTT

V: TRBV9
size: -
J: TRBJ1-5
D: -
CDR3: CASSVGGGNQPQHF
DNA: TGTGCCAGCAGCGTAGGGGGAGGCAATCAGCCCCAGCATTTT

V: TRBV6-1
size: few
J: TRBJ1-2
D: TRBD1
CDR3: CASSEGTGDGYTF
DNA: TGTGCCAGCAGTGAAGGGACAGGGGATGGCTACACCTTC

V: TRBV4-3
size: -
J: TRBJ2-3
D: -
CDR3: CASSQEAAGARGDTQYF
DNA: TGCGCCAGCAGCCAAGAGGCGGCGGGGGCCCGGGGAGATACGCAGTATTTT

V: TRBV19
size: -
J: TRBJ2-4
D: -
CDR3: CASNPRGFDKNIQYF
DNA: TGTGCCAGTAACCCGAGGGGGTTTGACAAAAACATTCAGTACTTC

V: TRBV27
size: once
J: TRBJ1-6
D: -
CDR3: CASSLSGGLNVSPLHF
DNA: TGTGCCAGCAGCTTATCAGGAGGACTCAACGTTTCACCCCTCCACTTT

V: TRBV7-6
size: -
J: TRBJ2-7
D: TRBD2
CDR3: CASSLVVAGADGEQYF
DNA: TGTGCCAGCAGCTTAGTAGTAGCGGGAGCGGATGGGGAGCAGTACTTC

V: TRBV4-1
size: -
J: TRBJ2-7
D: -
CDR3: CASSQDPIPGLSYEQYF
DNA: TGCGCCAGCAGCCAAGACCCCATACCGGGACTTTCCTACGAGCAGTACTTC

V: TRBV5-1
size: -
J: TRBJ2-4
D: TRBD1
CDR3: CASSSTGGADIQYF
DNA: TGCGCCAGCAGCTCGACAGGGGGCGCGGACATTCAGTACTTC

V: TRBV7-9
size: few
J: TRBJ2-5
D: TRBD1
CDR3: CASSDSTGKSLETQYF
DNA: TGTGCCAGCAGCGATTCGACAGGGAAGTCTCTGGAGACCCAGTACTTC

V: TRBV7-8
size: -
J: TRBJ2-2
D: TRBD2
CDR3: CASSFRRGVTGELFF
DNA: TGTGCCAGCAGCTTTAGACGGGGGGTCACCGGGGAGCTGTTTTTT

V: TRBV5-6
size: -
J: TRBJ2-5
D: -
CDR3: CASSEGEETQYF
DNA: TGTGCCAGCAGCGAAGGGGAAGAGACCCAGTACTTC

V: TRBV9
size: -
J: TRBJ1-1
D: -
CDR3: CASSAWGEGAEAFF
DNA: TGTGCCAGCAGCGCCTGGGGGGAAGGGGCTGAAGCTTTCTTT

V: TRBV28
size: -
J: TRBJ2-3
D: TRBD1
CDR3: CASSLPGGGTDTQYF
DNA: TGTGCCAGCAGTTTACCAGGGGGCGGCACAGATACGCAGTATTTT

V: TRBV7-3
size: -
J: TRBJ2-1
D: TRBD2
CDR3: CASSPPGTSQNNEQFF
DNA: TGTGCCAGCAGCCCACCCGGGACTAGTCAGAACAATGAGCAGTTCTTC